This T cell receptor beta chain was recovered during a study of blood T cell repertoires in COVID-19 (TCRdb year 2020). About the full investigation: Samples covering the acute and convalescent phases of COVID-19 were provided by collaborators in the United States, Italy and Spain. Samples were obtained from the ongoing ImmuneRACE study (first 160 participants) and from roughly 1,300 subjects provided by 6 global collaborators. Subjects who had been exposed to COVID-19, were actively infected with it, or had recovered from it provided the deeply sampled blood TCRbeta repertoires that made up the dataset. A freely available public database, intended as a resource for researchers studying the immune response to SARS-CoV-2, is where the repertoires were released. The material from the prospective study consisted of cDNA or gDNA derived from T cells, B-cell-depleted T cells, or PBMCs. Where HLA class I and class II types were available, the types were taken from metadata supplied by the sample provider, not from assay-based typing. Nearly every sample came with metadata listing a de-identified subject ID, COVID-19 status, age in years and sex. What the authors observed across the whole study: The amount of clinical and demographic metadata varied by source and participant and was provided uncurated.

The immunoSEQ Assay, a bias-controlled multiplex PCR, was used to amplify TCRbeta CDR3 regions from genomic DNA. The study's own analysis went as follows. The number of nucleated cells in each sample was estimated by amplification of reference gene primers within the assay. To quantify the absolute abundance of each unique TCRbeta CDR3 rearrangement, sequence reads were collapsed and filtered. For each sample, productive Simpson clonality was calculated as the square root of Simpson's diversity index over productive rearrangements. TCRdb provides this immuneACCESS table in a form limited to in-frame rearrangements. Some clones are lacking; in checked studies, under half of them reflect an unresolved V gene, and why the rest are absent is not known. The V and J calls and clone size come from that table; D and trimming were worked out from the DNA. The sample includes 250,000 to 300,000 clones, with just over 85% observed a single time. Around 15% of the sample goes to the ten largest clones.

V is trimmed back by 5 bases and J by 2 bases, and the junction contains 5 bases that no gene match accounts for. CDR1 and CDR2 are read off the germline V gene (reference sequence) as SEHNR and FQNEAQ. Inclusive of the bounding cysteine and phenylalanine, the CDR3 is 16 residues long. The CDR3 DNA has 48 bases and is translated from base 1. Enrolling through a virtual design, the prospective study's participants ranged in age from roughly 18 to 90 years and lived across some 22 United States geographic areas. In the prospective study, participants were assigned to cohorts based on the clinical history participants reported in a screening survey and a study questionnaire. ImmuneRACE Cohort 3 recovered participants were defined by two consecutive negative NP/OP PCR tests, healthcare professional clearance, or symptom resolution. Each participant in the prospective study had whole blood, serum and a nasopharyngeal or oropharyngeal swab collected by mobile phlebotomists. Prospective study participants could optionally give additional blood draws and questionnaires over an approximately 2-month period. Prospective study blood samples were shipped either frozen or at room temperature before DNA extraction.

This clone was recorded a few times. The antigen this receptor binds is unknown. No qualities accompany the bases; no much larger clone lies one base away. The sequence came from a man aged 18 to 29 who had recovered from COVID-19. The V and J genes are TRBV7-9 and TRBJ2-2; the central 10 bases match TRBD2. The sample consisted of PBMCs or T cells enriched from blood (not recorded which). The DNA reads TGTGCCAGCAGCCTGGGACTAGCGCCCAACACCGGGGAGCTGTTTTTT. It translates to CASSLGLAPNTGELFF.